The present entry profiles one T cell receptor (beta chain) with its context. Antigen specificity is unknown. CDR1 MNHEY and CDR2 SMNVEV come from the germline V gene (reference sequence). Trimming left V 7 bases short and J 1 base short, with 16 bases between. The CDR3 is 15 amino acids. This record belongs to a study of T cell responses to AZD1222 COVID-19 vaccine. General study results and limits: At baseline, just six or seven AZD1222 recipients tested seropositive. Unmutated variant regions are reportedly targeted by nearly half of spike-specific TCRs. The donor cohort was predominantly white British with a female majority, and clonal diversity may have been underestimated.

The protocol was immunoSEQ multiplex PCR, while the TCRdb copy is restricted to in-frame clones and leaves out a portion. The sample shows about 120,000 clones, about nine tenths of them seen only once. The material was peripheral blood, obtained on day 0 of AZD1222 vaccination. The receptor comes from an adult in good health. This rearrangement joins TRBV27 to TRBJ1-2, with D possibly TRBD1 on 5 matching bases. This CDR3 is CASTPGAGNNYGYTF. The CDR3 DNA is TGTGCCAGCACCCCCGGGGCAGGGAATAACTATGGCTACACCTTC.